A selection of T cell receptor beta chains follows, all from one sample in a study of patients and donors after allogeneic stem cell transplantation. TCRdb re-called the RT-PCR reads with MiXCR, one entry per CDR3 protein. This table has more than 25,000 distinct CDR3 sequences, over 7% appearing once. The sequencing sample was made of blood, either unsorted or a sorted T cell fraction (not recorded which). The receptors were gathered from a human donor who was either an allogeneic HSCT recipient or a stem cell or donor lymphocyte infusion donor (not recorded which). It is not recorded whose cells these are; they may come from a transplant donor. The CDR3 runs from the conserved cysteine through the conserved F or W. The D gene is left open where the match is weak. The size field is filled for only some rows; it gives once, few, many or a size class.

d_gene: TRBD2; abundance: few; v_gene: TRBV15; j_gene: TRBJ2-3; CDR3aa: CATSRPPGSGRTDTQYF; CDR3nt: TGTGCCACCAGCAGACCCCCGGGAAGCGGGAGAACAGATACGCAGTATTTT
d_gene: -; abundance: -; v_gene: TRBV18; j_gene: TRBJ2-6; CDR3aa: CASPQTLVGGANVLTF; CDR3nt: TGTGCCAGCCCCCAGACACTCGTGGGGGGGGCCAACGTCCTGACTTTC
d_gene: -; abundance: many; v_gene: TRBV5-5; j_gene: TRBJ2-1; CDR3aa: CASSFTSSYNEQFF; CDR3nt: TGTGCCAGCAGCTTCACGAGCTCCTACAATGAGCAGTTCTTC
d_gene: -; abundance: few; v_gene: TRBV20-1; j_gene: TRBJ1-4; CDR3aa: CSARLSPATEKLFF; CDR3nt: TGCAGTGCTAGATTAAGCCCGGCTACAGAAAAACTGTTTTTT
d_gene: -; abundance: few; v_gene: TRBV18; j_gene: TRBJ1-2; CDR3aa: CASSPLWYGNGYTF; CDR3nt: TGTGCCAGCTCACCACTCTGGTACGGGAATGGCTACACCTTC
d_gene: TRBD2; abundance: few; v_gene: TRBV5-4; j_gene: TRBJ2-7; CDR3aa: CASSVLAGPNEQYF; CDR3nt: TGTGCCAGCAGCGTACTAGCGGGGCCCAACGAGCAGTACTTC
d_gene: TRBD2; abundance: many; v_gene: TRBV7-3; j_gene: TRBJ2-3; CDR3aa: CASSPAGVADTQYF; CDR3nt: TGTGCCAGCAGCCCTGCGGGGGTCGCAGATACGCAGTATTTT
d_gene: -; abundance: many; v_gene: TRBV20-1; j_gene: TRBJ2-7; CDR3aa: CSARKGEGVYEQYF; CDR3nt: TGCAGTGCTAGAAAGGGGGAGGGCGTCTACGAGCAGTACTTC
d_gene: -; abundance: -; v_gene: TRBV19; j_gene: TRBJ2-3; CDR3aa: CASTRSDRTDTQYF; CDR3nt: TGTGCCAGTACAAGGAGTGATCGCACAGATACGCAGTATTTT
d_gene: -; abundance: many; v_gene: TRBV12-3/TRBV12-4; j_gene: TRBJ2-7; CDR3aa: CASSLVKGTYEQYF; CDR3nt: TGTGCCAGCAGTTTAGTTAAGGGGACCTACGAGCAGTACTTC
d_gene: TRBD2; abundance: -; v_gene: TRBV7-7; j_gene: TRBJ2-1; CDR3aa: CASSLSGGAINEQFF; CDR3nt: TGTGCTAGCAGCCTTAGCGGGGGGGCCATCAATGAGCAGTTCTTC
d_gene: TRBD1; abundance: few; v_gene: TRBV27; j_gene: TRBJ1-6; CDR3aa: CASSLTRDSNSPLHF; CDR3nt: TGTGCCAGCAGTTTGACCCGGGACAGTAATTCACCCCTCCACTTT
d_gene: -; abundance: many; v_gene: TRBV27; j_gene: TRBJ2-5; CDR3aa: CASSFGPEGETQYF; CDR3nt: TGTGCCAGCAGTTTTGGCCCGGAGGGAGAGACCCAGTACTTC
d_gene: TRBD2; abundance: once; v_gene: TRBV19; j_gene: TRBJ2-7; CDR3aa: CASSRIAGYEQYF; CDR3nt: TGTGCCAGTAGTAGGATAGCGGGTTACGAGCAGTACTTC
d_gene: -; abundance: many; v_gene: TRBV20-1; j_gene: TRBJ2-3; CDR3aa: CSASLGSTDTQYF; CDR3nt: TGCAGTGCTAGCCTGGGGAGCACAGATACGCAGTATTTT
d_gene: TRBD1; abundance: medium-sized; v_gene: TRBV29-1; j_gene: TRBJ2-1; CDR3aa: CSAHRGLVYNEQFF; CDR3nt: TGCAGCGCTCACAGGGGGCTGGTCTACAATGAGCAGTTCTTC
d_gene: TRBD1; abundance: many; v_gene: TRBV5-5; j_gene: TRBJ2-7; CDR3aa: CASSGRQGSTYEQYF; CDR3nt: TGTGCCAGCAGCGGACGACAGGGTTCGACCTACGAGCAGTACTTC
d_gene: TRBD2; abundance: few; v_gene: TRBV11-1; j_gene: TRBJ2-1; CDR3aa: CASSLSLAEAYNEQFF; CDR3nt: TGTGCCAGCAGCTTATCCCTAGCGGAGGCCTACAATGAGCAGTTCTTC
d_gene: -; abundance: few; v_gene: TRBV5-5; j_gene: TRBJ2-3; CDR3aa: CASSPLFMDTQYF; CDR3nt: TGTGCCAGCAGCCCCCTATTTATGGATACGCAGTATTTT
d_gene: TRBD1; abundance: many; v_gene: TRBV5-5; j_gene: TRBJ1-1; CDR3aa: CASSFRGVNTEAFF; CDR3nt: TGTGCCAGCAGCTTCAGGGGGGTGAACACTGAAGCTTTCTTT
d_gene: TRBD1; abundance: many; v_gene: TRBV25-1; j_gene: TRBJ1-2; CDR3aa: CASSHTGTGHGYTF; CDR3nt: TGTGCCAGCAGTCATACCGGGACAGGACATGGCTACACCTTC
d_gene: TRBD1; abundance: -; v_gene: TRBV27; j_gene: TRBJ2-3; CDR3aa: CASSPTGQPSNTDTQYF; CDR3nt: TGTGCCAGCAGCCCGACGGGACAGCCCTCCAACACAGATACGCAGTATTTT
d_gene: -; abundance: -; v_gene: TRBV20-1; j_gene: TRBJ2-3; CDR3aa: CSARPLSSTDTQYF; CDR3nt: TGCAGTGCTAGACCTTTGAGCAGCACAGATACGCAGTATTTT
d_gene: -; abundance: many; v_gene: TRBV2; j_gene: TRBJ1-1; CDR3aa: CASKDGNTEAFF; CDR3nt: TGTGCCAGCAAGGACGGGAACACTGAAGCTTTCTTT
d_gene: TRBD1; abundance: many; v_gene: TRBV7-9; j_gene: TRBJ2-7; CDR3aa: CASAYRGLDEQYF; CDR3nt: TGTGCCAGCGCTTACAGGGGGCTGGACGAGCAGTACTTC
d_gene: -; abundance: many; v_gene: TRBV5-8; j_gene: TRBJ1-2; CDR3aa: CASSYGYYGYTF; CDR3nt: TGTGCCAGCAGCTACGGCTACTATGGCTACACCTTC
d_gene: -; abundance: many; v_gene: TRBV20-1; j_gene: TRBJ2-3; CDR3aa: CSAPDRGTDTQYF; CDR3nt: TGCAGTGCCCCCGATCGGGGCACAGATACGCAGTATTTT
d_gene: -; abundance: -; v_gene: TRBV20-1; j_gene: TRBJ2-3; CDR3aa: CSARDLASLVSTDTQYF; CDR3nt: TGCAGTGCTAGAGATCTGGCTAGCCTAGTAAGCACAGATACGCAGTATTTT
d_gene: -; abundance: -; v_gene: TRBV20-1; j_gene: TRBJ2-7; CDR3aa: CSARAWERARPEQYF; CDR3nt: TGCAGTGCTAGAGCATGGGAGCGGGCCCGCCCAGAGCAGTACTTC
d_gene: -; abundance: many; v_gene: TRBV29-1; j_gene: TRBJ2-3; CDR3aa: CSVVFASTDTQYF; CDR3nt: TGCAGCGTTGTCTTTGCTAGCACAGATACGCAGTATTTT
d_gene: -; abundance: medium-sized; v_gene: TRBV24-1; j_gene: TRBJ1-2; CDR3aa: CATIEREGRYGYTF; CDR3nt: TGTGCCACCATTGAGAGGGAGGGACGCTATGGCTACACCTTC
d_gene: -; abundance: many; v_gene: TRBV10-1; j_gene: TRBJ2-5; CDR3aa: CASSLGVQETQYF; CDR3nt: TGCGCCAGCAGTCTCGGCGTCCAGGAGACCCAGTACTTC
d_gene: TRBD1; abundance: many; v_gene: TRBV24-1; j_gene: TRBJ2-7; CDR3aa: CATSDNRQGAKYEQYF; CDR3nt: TGTGCCACCAGTGACAATCGGCAGGGGGCGAAGTACGAGCAGTACTTC
d_gene: TRBD2; abundance: many; v_gene: TRBV10-3; j_gene: TRBJ2-3; CDR3aa: CAISGTSRTDTQYF; CDR3nt: TGTGCCATCAGTGGGACTAGCAGGACAGATACGCAGTATTTT
d_gene: TRBD1; abundance: many; v_gene: TRBV24-1; j_gene: TRBJ2-3; CDR3aa: CATGTDASTDTQYF; CDR3nt: TGTGCCACGGGGACAGACGCTAGCACAGATACGCAGTATTTT
d_gene: TRBD1; abundance: many; v_gene: TRBV12-3/TRBV12-4; j_gene: TRBJ2-7; CDR3aa: CATARDRAFEQYF; CDR3nt: TGTGCCACCGCCCGGGACAGGGCCTTCGAGCAGTACTTC
d_gene: -; abundance: -; v_gene: TRBV5-1; j_gene: TRBJ2-7; CDR3aa: CASTRDTNSYEQYF; CDR3nt: TGCGCCAGCACCCGGGACACCAACTCCTACGAGCAGTACTTC
d_gene: TRBD2; abundance: many; v_gene: TRBV10-1; j_gene: TRBJ2-1; CDR3aa: CASSEGASGKNEQFF; CDR3nt: TGCGCCAGCAGTGAGGGGGCTAGCGGGAAGAATGAGCAGTTCTTC
d_gene: TRBD1; abundance: -; v_gene: TRBV5-1; j_gene: TRBJ2-7; CDR3aa: CASSLRDRGYEQYF; CDR3nt: TGCGCCAGCAGCTTAAGGGACAGGGGCTACGAGCAGTACTTC
d_gene: TRBD2; abundance: -; v_gene: TRBV6-7; j_gene: TRBJ2-2; CDR3aa: CASSCLAAGELFF; CDR3nt: TGTGCCAGCAGTTGCCTAGCGGCCGGGGAGCTGTTTTTT
d_gene: -; abundance: many; v_gene: TRBV6-5; j_gene: TRBJ1-1; CDR3aa: CASTTGLGEAFF; CDR3nt: TGTGCCAGCACCACAGGGTTGGGTGAAGCTTTCTTT
d_gene: -; abundance: few; v_gene: TRBV20-1; j_gene: TRBJ1-2; CDR3aa: CSASLQGYGYTF; CDR3nt: TGCAGTGCGAGCTTACAGGGCTATGGCTACACCTTC
d_gene: -; abundance: many; v_gene: TRBV3-1; j_gene: TRBJ1-3; CDR3aa: CASSHWAVGDYSGNTIYF; CDR3nt: TGTGCCAGCAGCCATTGGGCTGTGGGGGATTACTCTGGAAACACCATATATTTT
d_gene: TRBD1; abundance: few; v_gene: TRBV5-1; j_gene: TRBJ2-3; CDR3aa: CASSRGQGPTDTQYF; CDR3nt: TGCGCCAGCAGCAGGGGACAGGGGCCCACAGATACGCAGTATTTT
d_gene: TRBD1; abundance: many; v_gene: TRBV20-1; j_gene: TRBJ1-2; CDR3aa: CSAPQGAYGYTF; CDR3nt: TGCAGTGCGCCTCAGGGGGCCTATGGCTACACCTTC
d_gene: -; abundance: many; v_gene: TRBV20-1; j_gene: TRBJ2-2; CDR3aa: CSARGSENTGELFF; CDR3nt: TGCAGTGCTAGAGGGTCGGAGAACACCGGGGAGCTGTTTTTT
d_gene: TRBD1; abundance: -; v_gene: TRBV28; j_gene: TRBJ1-4; CDR3aa: CASSSPNYRGRGEKLFF; CDR3nt: TGTGCCAGCAGTTCGCCAAATTACAGGGGGCGCGGGGAAAAACTGTTTTTT
d_gene: -; abundance: many; v_gene: TRBV20-1; j_gene: TRBJ1-4; CDR3aa: CSAWEGANEKLFF; CDR3nt: TGCAGTGCCTGGGAGGGAGCTAATGAAAAACTGTTTTTT
d_gene: TRBD1; abundance: few; v_gene: TRBV19; j_gene: TRBJ2-2; CDR3aa: CASSRTGSAGELFF; CDR3nt: TGTGCCAGCTCGAGGACAGGGAGCGCCGGGGAGCTGTTTTTT
d_gene: -; abundance: many; v_gene: TRBV5-1; j_gene: TRBJ2-6; CDR3aa: CASIADSSGANVLTF; CDR3nt: TGCGCCAGCATCGCGGACAGCTCTGGGGCCAACGTCCTGACTTTC
d_gene: TRBD1; abundance: few; v_gene: TRBV28; j_gene: TRBJ1-1; CDR3aa: CASSLFGQGDTEAFF; CDR3nt: TGTGCCAGCAGTTTATTTGGACAGGGGGACACTGAAGCTTTCTTT